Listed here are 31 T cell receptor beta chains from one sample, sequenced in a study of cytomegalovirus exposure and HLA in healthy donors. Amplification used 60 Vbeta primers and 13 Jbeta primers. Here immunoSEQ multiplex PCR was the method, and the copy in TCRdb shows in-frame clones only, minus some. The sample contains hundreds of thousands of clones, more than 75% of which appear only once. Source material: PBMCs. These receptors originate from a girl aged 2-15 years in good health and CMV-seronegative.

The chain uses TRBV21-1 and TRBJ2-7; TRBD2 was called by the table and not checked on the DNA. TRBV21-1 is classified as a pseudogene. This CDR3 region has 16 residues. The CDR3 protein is CASTGTSRRFTYEQYF. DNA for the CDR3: TGTGCCAGCACCGGGACTAGCAGACGGTTTACCTACGAGCAGTACTTC.

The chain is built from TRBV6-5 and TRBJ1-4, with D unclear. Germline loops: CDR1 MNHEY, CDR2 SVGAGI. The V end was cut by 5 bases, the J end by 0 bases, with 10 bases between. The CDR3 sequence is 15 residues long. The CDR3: CASSMTVATNEKLFF. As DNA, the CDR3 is TGTGCCAGCAGTATGACTGTTGCAACTAATGAAAAACTGTTTTTT.

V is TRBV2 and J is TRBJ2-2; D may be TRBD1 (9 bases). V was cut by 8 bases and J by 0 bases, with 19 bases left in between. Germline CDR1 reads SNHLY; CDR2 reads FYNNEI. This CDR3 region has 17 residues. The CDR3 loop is CASRPGGTGSNTGELFF. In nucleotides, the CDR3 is TGTGCCAGCCGGCCGGGGGGGACAGGGTCGAACACCGGGGAGCTGTTTTTT.

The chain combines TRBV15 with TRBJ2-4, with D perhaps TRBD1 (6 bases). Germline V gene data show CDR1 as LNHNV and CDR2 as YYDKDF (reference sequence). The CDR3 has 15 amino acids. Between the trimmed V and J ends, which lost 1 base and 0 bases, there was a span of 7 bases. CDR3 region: CATSRGGGAKNIQYF. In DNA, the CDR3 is TGTGCCACCAGCAGAGGAGGGGGAGCCAAAAACATTCAGTACTTC.

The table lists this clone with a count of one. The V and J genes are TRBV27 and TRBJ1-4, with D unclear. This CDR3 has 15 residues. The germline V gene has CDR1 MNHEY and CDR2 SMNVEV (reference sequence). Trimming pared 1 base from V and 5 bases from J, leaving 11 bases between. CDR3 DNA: TGTGCCAGCAGTTTATGGTCCCCCGGGAATGAAAAACTGTTTTTT. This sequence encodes CASSLWSPGNEKLFF.

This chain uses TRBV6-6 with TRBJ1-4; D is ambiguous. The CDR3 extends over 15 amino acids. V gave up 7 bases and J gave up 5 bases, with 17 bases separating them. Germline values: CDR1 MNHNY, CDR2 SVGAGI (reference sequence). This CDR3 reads CASTRSRENNEKLFF. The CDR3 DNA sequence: TGTGCCAGCACGAGGTCTAGGGAGAACAATGAAAAACTGTTTTTT.

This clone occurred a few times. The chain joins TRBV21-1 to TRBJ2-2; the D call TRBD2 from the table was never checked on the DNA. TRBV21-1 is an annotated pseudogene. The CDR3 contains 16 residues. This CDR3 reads CASSKGPGDLTGELFF. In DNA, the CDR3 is TGTGCCAGCAGCAAAGGGCCGGGGGATCTCACCGGGGAGCTGTTTTTT.

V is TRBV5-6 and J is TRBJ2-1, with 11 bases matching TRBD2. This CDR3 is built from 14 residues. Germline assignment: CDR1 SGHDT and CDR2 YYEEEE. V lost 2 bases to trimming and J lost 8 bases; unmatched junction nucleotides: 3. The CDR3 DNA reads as TGTGCCAGCAGCTTTCTAGCGGGGGGCGATGAGCAGTTCTTC. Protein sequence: CASSFLAGGDEQFF.

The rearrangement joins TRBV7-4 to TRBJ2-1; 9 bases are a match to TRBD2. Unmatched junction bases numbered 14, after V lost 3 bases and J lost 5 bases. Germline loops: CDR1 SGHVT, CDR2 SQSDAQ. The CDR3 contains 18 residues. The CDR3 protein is CASSFGGFAGLANNEQFF. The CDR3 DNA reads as TGTGCCAGCAGCTTCGGTGGGTTCGCAGGACTAGCGAACAATGAGCAGTTCTTC.

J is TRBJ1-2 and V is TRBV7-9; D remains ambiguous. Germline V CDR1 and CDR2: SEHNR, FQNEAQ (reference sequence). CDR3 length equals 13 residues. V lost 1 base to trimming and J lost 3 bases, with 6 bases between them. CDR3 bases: TGTGCCAGCAGCTTAGAAACTTACTATGGCTACACCTTC. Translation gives CASSLETYYGYTF.

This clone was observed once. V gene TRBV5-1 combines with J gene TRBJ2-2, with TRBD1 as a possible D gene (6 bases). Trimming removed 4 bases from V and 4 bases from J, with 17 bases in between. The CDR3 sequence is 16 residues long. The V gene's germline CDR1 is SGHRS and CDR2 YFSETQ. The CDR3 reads CASSPTTGHLTGELFF. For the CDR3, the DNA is TGCGCCAGCAGCCCGACTACGGGACACCTCACCGGGGAGCTGTTTTTT.

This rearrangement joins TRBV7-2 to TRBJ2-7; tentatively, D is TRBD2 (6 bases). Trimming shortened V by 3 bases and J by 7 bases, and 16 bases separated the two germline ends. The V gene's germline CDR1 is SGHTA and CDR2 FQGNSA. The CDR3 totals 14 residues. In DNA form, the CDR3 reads TGTGCCAGCAGCTTCATCAGGGTGCGGGGAGAGCAGTACTTC. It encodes CASSFIRVRGEQYF.

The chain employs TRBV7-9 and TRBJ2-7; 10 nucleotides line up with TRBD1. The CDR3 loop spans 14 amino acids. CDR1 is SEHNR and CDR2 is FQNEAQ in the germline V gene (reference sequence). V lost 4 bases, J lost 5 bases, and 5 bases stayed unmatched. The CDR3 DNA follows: TGTGCCAGCAGCTCGGGACAGGGGTTCCACGAGCAGTACTTC. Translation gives CASSSGQGFHEQYF.

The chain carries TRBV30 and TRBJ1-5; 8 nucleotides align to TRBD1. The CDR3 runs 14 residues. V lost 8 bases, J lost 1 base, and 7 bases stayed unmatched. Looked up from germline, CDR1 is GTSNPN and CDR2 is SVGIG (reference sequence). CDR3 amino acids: CAVSQGASNQPQHF. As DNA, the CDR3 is TGTGCCGTCTCGCAGGGGGCAAGCAATCAGCCCCAGCATTTT.

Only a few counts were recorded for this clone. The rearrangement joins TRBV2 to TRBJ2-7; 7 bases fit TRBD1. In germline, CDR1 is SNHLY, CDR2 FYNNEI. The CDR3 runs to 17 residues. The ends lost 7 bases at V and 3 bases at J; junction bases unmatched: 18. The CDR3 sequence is CASTEMMYRDSDYEQYF. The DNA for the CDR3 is TGTGCCAGCACTGAGATGATGTACCGGGACAGCGACTACGAGCAGTACTTC.

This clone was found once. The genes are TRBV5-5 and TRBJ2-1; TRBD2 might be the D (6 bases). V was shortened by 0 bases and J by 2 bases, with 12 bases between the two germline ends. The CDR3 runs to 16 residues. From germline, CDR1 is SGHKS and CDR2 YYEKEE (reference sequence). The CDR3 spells CASSLALGTPYNEQFF. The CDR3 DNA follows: TGTGCCAGCAGCTTGGCTTTGGGGACTCCCTACAATGAGCAGTTCTTC. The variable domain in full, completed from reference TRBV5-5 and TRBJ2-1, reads DAGVTQSPTHLIKTRGQQVTLRCSPISGHKSVSWYQQVLGQGPQFIFQYYEKEERGRGNFPDRFSARQFPNYSSELNVNALLLGDSALYLCASSLALGTPYNEQFFGPGTRLTVL.

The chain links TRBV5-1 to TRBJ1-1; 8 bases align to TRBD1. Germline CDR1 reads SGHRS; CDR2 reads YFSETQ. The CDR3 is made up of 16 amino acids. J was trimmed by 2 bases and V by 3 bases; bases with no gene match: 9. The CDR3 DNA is TGCGCCAGCAGCTCGGGGACAGGCTCGGGTAACACTGAAGCTTTCTTT. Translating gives CASSSGTGSGNTEAFF.

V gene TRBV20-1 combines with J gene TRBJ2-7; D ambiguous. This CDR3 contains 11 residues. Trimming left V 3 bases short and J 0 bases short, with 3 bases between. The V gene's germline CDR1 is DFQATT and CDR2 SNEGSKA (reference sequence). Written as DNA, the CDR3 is TGCAGTGCTAGCCGCTCCTACGAGCAGTACTTC. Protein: CSASRSYEQYF.

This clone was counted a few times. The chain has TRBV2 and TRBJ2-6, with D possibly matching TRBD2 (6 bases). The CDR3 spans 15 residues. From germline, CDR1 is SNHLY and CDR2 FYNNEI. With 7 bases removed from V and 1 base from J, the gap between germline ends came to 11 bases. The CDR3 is CASMPGVSGANVLTF. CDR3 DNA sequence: TGTGCCAGCATGCCGGGGGTGTCTGGGGCCAACGTCCTGACTTTC.

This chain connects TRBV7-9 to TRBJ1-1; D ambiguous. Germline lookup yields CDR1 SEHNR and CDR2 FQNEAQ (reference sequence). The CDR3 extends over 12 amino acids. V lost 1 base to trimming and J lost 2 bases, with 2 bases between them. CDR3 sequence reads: CASSLVNTEAFF. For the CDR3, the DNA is TGTGCCAGCAGCTTAGTAAACACTGAAGCTTTCTTT.

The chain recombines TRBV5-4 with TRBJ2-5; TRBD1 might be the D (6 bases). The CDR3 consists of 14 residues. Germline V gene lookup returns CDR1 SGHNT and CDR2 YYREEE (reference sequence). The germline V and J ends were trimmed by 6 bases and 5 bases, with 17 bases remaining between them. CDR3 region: CASTSRGAWETQYF. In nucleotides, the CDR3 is TGTGCCAGCACAAGCAGGGGAGCGTGGGAGACCCAGTACTTC. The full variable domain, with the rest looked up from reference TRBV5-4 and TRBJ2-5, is ETGVTQSPTHLIKTRGQQVTLRCSSQSGHNTVSWYQQALGQGPQFIFQYYREEENGRGNFPPRFSGLQFPNYSSELNVNALELDDSALYLCASTSRGAWETQYFGPGTRLLVL.

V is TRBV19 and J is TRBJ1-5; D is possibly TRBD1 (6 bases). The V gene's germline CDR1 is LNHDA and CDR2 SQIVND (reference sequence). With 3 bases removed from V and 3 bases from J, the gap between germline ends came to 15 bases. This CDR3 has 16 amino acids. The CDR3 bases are TGTGCCAGTAGTATTTGGAGCGGACAGCTCAATCAGCCCCAGCATTTT. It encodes CASSIWSGQLNQPQHF.

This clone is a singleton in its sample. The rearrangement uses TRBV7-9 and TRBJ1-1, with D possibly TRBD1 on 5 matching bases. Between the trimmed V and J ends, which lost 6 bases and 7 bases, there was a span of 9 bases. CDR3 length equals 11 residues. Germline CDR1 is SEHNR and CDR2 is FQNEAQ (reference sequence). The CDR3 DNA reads TGTGCCAGCAGGGGGGACTTTGAAGCTTTCTTT. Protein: CASRGDFEAFF.

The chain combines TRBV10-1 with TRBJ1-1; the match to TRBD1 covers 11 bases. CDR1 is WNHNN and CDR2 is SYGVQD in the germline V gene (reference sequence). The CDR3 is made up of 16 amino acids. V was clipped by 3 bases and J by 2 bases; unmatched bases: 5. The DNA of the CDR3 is TGCGCCAGCAGTGACAGGACAGGGGGCTCCAACACTGAAGCTTTCTTT. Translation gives CASSDRTGGSNTEAFF.

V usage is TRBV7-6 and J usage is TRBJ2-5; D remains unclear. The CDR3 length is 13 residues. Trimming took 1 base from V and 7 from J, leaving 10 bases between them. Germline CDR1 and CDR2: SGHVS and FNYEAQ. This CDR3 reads CASSLVRGGTQYF. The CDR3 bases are TGTGCCAGCAGCTTAGTTCGCGGCGGGACCCAGTACTTC.

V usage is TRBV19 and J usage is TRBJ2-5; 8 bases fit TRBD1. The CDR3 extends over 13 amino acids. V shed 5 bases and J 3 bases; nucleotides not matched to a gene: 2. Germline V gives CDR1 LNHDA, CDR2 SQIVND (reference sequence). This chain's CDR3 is CASSRTGKETQYF. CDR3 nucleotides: TGTGCCAGTAGTCGGACAGGGAAAGAGACCCAGTACTTC.

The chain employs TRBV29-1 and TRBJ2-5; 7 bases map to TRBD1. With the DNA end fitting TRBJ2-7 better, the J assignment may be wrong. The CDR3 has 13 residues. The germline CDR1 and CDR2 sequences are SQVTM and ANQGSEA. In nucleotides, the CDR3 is TGCAGCGTTGAAACGGACAGGTCCTACGAGCAGTACTTC. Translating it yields CSVETDRSYEQYF.

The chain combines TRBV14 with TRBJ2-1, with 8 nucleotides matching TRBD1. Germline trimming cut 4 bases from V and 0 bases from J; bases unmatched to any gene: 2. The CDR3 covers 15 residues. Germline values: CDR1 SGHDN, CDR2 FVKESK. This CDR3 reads CASSRQGSSYNEQFF. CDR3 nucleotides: TGTGCCAGCAGCCGACAGGGGAGCTCCTACAATGAGCAGTTCTTC.

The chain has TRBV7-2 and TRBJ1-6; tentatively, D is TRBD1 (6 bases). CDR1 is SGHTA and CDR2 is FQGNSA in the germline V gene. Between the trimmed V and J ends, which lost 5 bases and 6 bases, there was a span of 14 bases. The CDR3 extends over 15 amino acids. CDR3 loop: CASSLPQGRNSPLHF. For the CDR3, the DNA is TGTGCCAGCAGCCTGCCCCAGGGGCGTAATTCACCCCTCCACTTT.

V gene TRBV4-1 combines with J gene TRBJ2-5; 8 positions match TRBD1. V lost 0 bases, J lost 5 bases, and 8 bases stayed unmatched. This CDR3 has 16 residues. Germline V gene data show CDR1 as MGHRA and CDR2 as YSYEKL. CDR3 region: CASSQEAGQGVETQYF. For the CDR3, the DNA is TGCGCCAGCAGCCAAGAGGCCGGACAGGGTGTTGAGACCCAGTACTTC.

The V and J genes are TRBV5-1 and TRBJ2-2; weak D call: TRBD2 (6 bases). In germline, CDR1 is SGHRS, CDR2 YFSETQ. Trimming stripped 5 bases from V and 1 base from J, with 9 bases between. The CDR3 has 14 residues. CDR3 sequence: CASRGRENTGELFF. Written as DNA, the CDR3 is TGCGCCAGCAGAGGGCGGGAGAACACCGGGGAGCTGTTTTTT.